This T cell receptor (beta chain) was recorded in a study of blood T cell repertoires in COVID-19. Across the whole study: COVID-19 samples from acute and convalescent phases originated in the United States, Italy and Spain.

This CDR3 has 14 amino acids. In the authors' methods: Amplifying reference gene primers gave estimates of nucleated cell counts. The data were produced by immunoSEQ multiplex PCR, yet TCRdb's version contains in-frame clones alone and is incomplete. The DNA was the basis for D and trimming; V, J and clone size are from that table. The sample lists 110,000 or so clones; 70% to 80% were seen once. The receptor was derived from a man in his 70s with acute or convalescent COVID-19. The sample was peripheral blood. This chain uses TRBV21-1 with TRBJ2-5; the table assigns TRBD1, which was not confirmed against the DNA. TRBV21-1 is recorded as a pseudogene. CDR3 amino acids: CASSHGQGGETQYF. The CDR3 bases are TGTGCCAGCAGCCACGGACAGGGCGGGGAGACCCAGTACTTC.